The T cell receptor beta chain under discussion was sequenced for a study of technical replicates of blood from several donors. The CDR3 is 14 residues long. CDR1 and CDR2 (germline): MRHNA, SNTAGT. Germline trimming cut 4 bases from V and 4 bases from J; bases unmatched to any gene: 0. Sequencing was performed with immunoSEQ multiplex PCR; in TCRdb, only in-frame clones are kept and a portion is missing. Here the sample spans about 74,000 clones, almost 96% being singletons. V is TRBV6-4 and J is TRBJ2-3; 12 positions match TRBD2. Sequenced material: T cells isolated from PBMCs. The sequence derives from a human donor in good health. CDR3 coding DNA: TGTGCCAGCAGTGGACTAGCGGGAGCAGATACGCAGTATTTT. Translated, it gives CASSGLAGADTQYF.